This record covers a single T cell receptor beta chain. The antigen is unknown. The source of the sample is a study of T cell responses to AZD1222 COVID-19 vaccine. CDR3 length equals 14 residues. The V gene lost 7 bases and the J gene lost 7 bases, with 18 bases spanning the gap. The V gene's germline CDR1 is KGHDR and CDR2 SFDVKD. Data came from immunoSEQ multiplex PCR; TCRdb stores just in-frame clones and leaves some out. Here the sample spans 120,000 or so clones, roughly 91% being singletons. Study-level results: At baseline, just six or seven AZD1222 recipients tested seropositive.

The genes are TRBV24-1 and TRBJ1-2; D perhaps matches TRBD1 (6 bases). This specimen consisted of peripheral blood, obtained on day 0 of AZD1222 vaccination. The sequence came from an adult in good health. The CDR3 nucleotides read TGTGCCACCAGAAAGCAACCACCAGGGGTTGGCTACACCTTC. It specifies CATRKQPPGVGYTF.